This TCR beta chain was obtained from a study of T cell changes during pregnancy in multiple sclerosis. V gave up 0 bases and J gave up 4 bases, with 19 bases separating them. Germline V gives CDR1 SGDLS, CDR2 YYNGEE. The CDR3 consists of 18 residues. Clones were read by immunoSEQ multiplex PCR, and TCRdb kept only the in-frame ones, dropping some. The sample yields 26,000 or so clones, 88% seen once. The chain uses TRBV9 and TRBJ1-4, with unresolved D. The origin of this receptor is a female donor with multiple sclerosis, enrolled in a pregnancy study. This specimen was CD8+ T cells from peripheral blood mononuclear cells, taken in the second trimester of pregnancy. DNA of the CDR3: TGTGCCAGCAGCGTAGATCGATCGACACAGACACTTAATGAAAAACTGTTTTTT. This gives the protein CASSVDRSTQTLNEKLFF.